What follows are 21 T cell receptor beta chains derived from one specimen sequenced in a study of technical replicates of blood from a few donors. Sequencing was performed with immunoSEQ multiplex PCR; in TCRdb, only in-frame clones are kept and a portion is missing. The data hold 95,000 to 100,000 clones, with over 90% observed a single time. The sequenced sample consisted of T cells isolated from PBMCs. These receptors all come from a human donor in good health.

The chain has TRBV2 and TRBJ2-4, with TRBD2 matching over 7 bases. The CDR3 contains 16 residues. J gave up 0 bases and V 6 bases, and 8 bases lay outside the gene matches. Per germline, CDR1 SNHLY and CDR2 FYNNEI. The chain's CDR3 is CASSPIGGGAKNIQYF. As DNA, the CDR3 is TGTGCCAGCAGCCCCATTGGCGGGGGAGCCAAAAACATTCAGTACTTC. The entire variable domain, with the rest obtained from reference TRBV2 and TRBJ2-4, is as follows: EPEVTQTPSHQVTQMGQEVILRCVPISNHLYFYWYRQILGQKVEFLVSFYNNEISEKSEIFDDQFSVERPDGSNFTLKIRSTKLEDSAMYFCASSPIGGGAKNIQYFGAGTRLSVL.

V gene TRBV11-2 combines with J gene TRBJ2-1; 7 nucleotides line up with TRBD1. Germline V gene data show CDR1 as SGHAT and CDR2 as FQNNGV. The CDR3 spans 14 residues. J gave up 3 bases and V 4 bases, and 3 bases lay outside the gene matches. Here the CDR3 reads CASSSGGVYNEQFF. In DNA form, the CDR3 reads TGTGCCAGCAGCTCAGGGGGAGTCTACAATGAGCAGTTCTTC.

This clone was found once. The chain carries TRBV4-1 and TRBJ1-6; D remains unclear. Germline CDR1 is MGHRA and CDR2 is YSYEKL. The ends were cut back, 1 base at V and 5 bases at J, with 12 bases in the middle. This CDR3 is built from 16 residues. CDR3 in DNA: TGCGCCAGCAGCCAAGGTCGTGGCCTCAATAATTCACCCCTCCACTTT. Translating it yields CASSQGRGLNNSPLHF.

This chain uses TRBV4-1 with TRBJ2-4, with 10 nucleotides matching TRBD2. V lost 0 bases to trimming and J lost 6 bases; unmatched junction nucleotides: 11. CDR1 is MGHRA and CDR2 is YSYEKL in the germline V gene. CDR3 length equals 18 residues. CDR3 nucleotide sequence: TGCGCCAGCAGCCAAGAAGGGACAGCCGGGACTAGCGTAAACATTCAGTACTTC. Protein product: CASSQEGTAGTSVNIQYF.

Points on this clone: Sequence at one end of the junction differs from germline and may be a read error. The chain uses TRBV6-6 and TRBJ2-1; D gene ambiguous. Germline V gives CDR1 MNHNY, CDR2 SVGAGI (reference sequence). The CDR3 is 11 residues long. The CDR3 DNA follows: TGTGCCAGCAGATACTACAATGAGCAGTTCTTC. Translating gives CASRYYNEQFF.

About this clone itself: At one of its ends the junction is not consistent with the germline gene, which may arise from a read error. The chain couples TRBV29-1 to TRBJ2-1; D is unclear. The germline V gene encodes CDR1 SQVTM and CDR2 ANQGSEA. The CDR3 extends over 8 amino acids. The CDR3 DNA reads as TGCAGCGTTTCTGCCGAGATCTTC. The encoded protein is CSVSAEIF.

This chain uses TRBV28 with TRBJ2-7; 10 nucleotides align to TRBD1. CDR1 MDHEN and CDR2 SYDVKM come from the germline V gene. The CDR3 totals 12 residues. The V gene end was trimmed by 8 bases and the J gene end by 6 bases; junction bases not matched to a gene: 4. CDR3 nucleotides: TGTGCCAGCCGGGACAGGGGTAGCGAGCAGTACTTC. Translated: CASRDRGSEQYF.

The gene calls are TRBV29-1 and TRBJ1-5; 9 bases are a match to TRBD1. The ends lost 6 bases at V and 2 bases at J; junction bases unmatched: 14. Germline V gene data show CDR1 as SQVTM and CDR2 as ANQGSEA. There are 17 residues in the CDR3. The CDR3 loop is CSVTTGGFGVGNQPQHF. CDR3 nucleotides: TGCAGCGTAACTACAGGGGGCTTTGGAGTGGGCAATCAGCCCCAGCATTTT.

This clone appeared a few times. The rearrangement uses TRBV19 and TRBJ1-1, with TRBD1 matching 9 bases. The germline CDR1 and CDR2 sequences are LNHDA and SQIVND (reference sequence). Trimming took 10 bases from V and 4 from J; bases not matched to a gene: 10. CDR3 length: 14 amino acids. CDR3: CATLEQGAPTEAFF. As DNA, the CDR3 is TGTGCCACCCTAGAACAGGGGGCGCCCACTGAAGCTTTCTTT.

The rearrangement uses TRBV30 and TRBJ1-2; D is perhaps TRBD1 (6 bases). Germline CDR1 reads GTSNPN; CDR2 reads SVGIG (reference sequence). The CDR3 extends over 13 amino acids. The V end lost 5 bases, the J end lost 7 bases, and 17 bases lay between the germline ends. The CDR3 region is CAWAGGAVGGYTF. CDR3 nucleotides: TGTGCCTGGGCGGGGGGCGCCGTGGGTGGCTACACCTTC.

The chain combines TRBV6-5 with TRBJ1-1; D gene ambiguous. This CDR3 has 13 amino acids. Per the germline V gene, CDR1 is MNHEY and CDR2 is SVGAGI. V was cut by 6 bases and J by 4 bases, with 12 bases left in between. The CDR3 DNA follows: TGTGCCAGCAGCCACGGTGGGCCCACTGAAGCTTTCTTT. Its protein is CASSHGGPTEAFF.

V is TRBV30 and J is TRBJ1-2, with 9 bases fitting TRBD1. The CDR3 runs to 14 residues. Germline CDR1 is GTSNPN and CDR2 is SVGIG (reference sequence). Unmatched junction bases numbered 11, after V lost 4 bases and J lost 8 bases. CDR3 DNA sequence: TGTGCCTGGACCAGGAGGGACAGGGATAACGGCTACACCTTC. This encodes CAWTRRDRDNGYTF.

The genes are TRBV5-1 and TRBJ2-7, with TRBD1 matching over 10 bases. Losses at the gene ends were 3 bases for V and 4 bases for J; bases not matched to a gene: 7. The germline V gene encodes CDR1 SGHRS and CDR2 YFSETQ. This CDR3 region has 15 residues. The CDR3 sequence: CASSWWTGGRYEQYF. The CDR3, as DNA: TGCGCCAGCAGCTGGTGGACAGGGGGAAGGTACGAGCAGTACTTC. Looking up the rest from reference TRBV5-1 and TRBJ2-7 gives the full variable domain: KAGVTQTPRYLIKTRGQQVTLSCSPISGHRSVSWYQQTPGQGLQFLFEYFSETQRNKGNFPGRFSGRQFSNSRSEMNVSTLELGDSALYLCASSWWTGGRYEQYFGPGTRLTVT.

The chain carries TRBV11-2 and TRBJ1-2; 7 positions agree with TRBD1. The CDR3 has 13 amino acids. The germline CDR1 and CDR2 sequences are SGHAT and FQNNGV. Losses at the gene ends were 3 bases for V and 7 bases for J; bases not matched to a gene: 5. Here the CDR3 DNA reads TGTGCCAGCAGCTTCGGTCAGGGGGGTGGCTACACCTTC. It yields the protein CASSFGQGGGYTF.

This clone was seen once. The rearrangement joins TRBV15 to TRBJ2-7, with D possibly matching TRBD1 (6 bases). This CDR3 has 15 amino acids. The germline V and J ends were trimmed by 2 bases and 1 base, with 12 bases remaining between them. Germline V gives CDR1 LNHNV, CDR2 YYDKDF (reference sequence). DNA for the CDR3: TGTGCCACCAGCAGAACAGGGCGGAGATCCTACGAGCAGTACTTC. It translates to CATSRTGRRSYEQYF.

The CDR3 region is CASSPSGRAGETQYF. The CDR3 DNA reads as TGTGCCAGCAGTCCTAGCGGGAGGGCCGGGGAGACCCAGTACTTC. The gene calls are TRBV2 and TRBJ2-5; TRBD2 agrees at 12 bases. Germline values: CDR1 SNHLY, CDR2 FYNNEI. The CDR3 sequence is 15 residues long. V gave up 5 bases and J gave up 5 bases; unmatched junction bases: 6.

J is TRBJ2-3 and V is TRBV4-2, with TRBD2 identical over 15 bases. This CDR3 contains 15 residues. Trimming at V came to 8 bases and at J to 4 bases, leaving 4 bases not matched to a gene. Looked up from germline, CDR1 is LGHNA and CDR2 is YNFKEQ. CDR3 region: CASLGLAGGSDTQYF. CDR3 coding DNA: TGTGCCAGCTTGGGACTAGCGGGGGGATCAGATACGCAGTATTTT.

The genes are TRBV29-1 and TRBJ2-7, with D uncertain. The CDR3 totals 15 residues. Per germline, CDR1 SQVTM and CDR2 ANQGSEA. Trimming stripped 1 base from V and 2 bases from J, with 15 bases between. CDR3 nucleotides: TGCAGCGTTGAAGGCCCCGTACATAAACCCTACGAGCAGTACTTC. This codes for CSVEGPVHKPYEQYF.

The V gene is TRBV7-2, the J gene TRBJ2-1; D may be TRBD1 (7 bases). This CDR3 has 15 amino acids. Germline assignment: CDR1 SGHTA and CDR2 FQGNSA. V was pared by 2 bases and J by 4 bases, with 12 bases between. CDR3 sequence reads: CASSLIPGGYNEQFF. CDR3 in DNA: TGTGCCAGCAGCTTAATCCCAGGGGGGTACAATGAGCAGTTCTTC.

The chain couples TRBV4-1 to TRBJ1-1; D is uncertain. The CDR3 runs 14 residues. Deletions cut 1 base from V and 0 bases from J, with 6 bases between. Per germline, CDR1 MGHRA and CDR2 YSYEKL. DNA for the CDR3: TGCGCCAGCAGCCAAGGAGAATTGAACACTGAAGCTTTCTTT. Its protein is CASSQGELNTEAFF.

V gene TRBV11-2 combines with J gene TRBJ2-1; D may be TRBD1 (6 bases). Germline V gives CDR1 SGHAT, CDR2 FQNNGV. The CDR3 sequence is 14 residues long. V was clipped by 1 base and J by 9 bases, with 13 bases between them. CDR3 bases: TGTGCCAGCAGCTTAGCCACGACAGGTTTTGAGCAGTTCTTC. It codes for CASSLATTGFEQFF.